A single sample gave rise to the 27 T cell receptor beta chains below, sequenced in a study of beta chain features in type 1 diabetes. Sequenced material consisted of expressed TCRB transcripts (all of the isolated RNA was reverse transcribed). This table comes from immunoSEQ multiplex PCR, and its TCRdb copy is limited to in-frame clones, with some not included. This sample has a few hundred thousand clones, with roughly 11% found just once. The sequenced sample was naive CD4+ T cells from blood. These receptors all come from a woman aged 25 to 39 in good health.

A few counts support this clone. This rearrangement joins TRBV11-2 to TRBJ2-7; D is possibly TRBD2 (5 bases). V was clipped by 7 bases and J by 3 bases, with 16 bases between them. The CDR3 runs 14 residues. In germline, CDR1 is SGHAT, CDR2 FQNNGV. For the CDR3, the DNA is TGTGCCAGCAAATCCGTACTAGTCGACTACGAGCAGTACTTC. Translated, it gives CASKSVLVDYEQYF. The variable domain in full, completed from reference TRBV11-2 and TRBJ2-7, reads EAGVAQSPRYKIIEKRQSVAFWCNPISGHATLYWYQQILGQGPKLLIQFQNNGVVDDSQLPKDRFSAERLKGVDSTLKIQPAKLEDSAVYLCASKSVLVDYEQYFGPGTRLTVT.

The V gene is TRBV7-9, the J gene TRBJ2-7; 7 nucleotides agree with TRBD1. Germline V CDR1 and CDR2: SEHNR, FQNEAQ (reference sequence). The V and J ends lost 4 bases and 2 bases, in that order; junction bases with no gene match: 5. This CDR3 spans 14 amino acids. CDR3 DNA sequence: TGTGCCAGCAGCTCCCGGGACAGAACCTACGAGCAGTACTTC. Translation gives CASSSRDRTYEQYF.

In this sample, this clone turned up a few times. The chain combines TRBV18 with TRBJ1-5; TRBD1 is a possible D gene (5 bases). Germline V gene data show CDR1 as KGHSH and CDR2 as LQKENI. CDR3 length equals 14 residues. Trimming removed 2 bases from V and 2 bases from J, with 7 bases in between. The CDR3 nucleotides are TGTGCCAGCTCACCAGACAGTGGCAATCAGCCCCAGCATTTT. Translated: CASSPDSGNQPQHF.

V is TRBV25-1 and J is TRBJ2-1, with 8 nucleotides matching TRBD2. Germline values: CDR1 MGHDK, CDR2 SYGVNS. The ends lost 3 bases at V and 3 bases at J; junction bases unmatched: 7. The length of the CDR3 is 16 residues. DNA of the CDR3: TGTGCCAGCAGTGAGTCGGGACTAGAAATCTACAATGAGCAGTTCTTC. Translation gives CASSESGLEIYNEQFF.

This chain links TRBV5-1 with TRBJ2-6; 11 bases match TRBD1. From germline, CDR1 is SGHRS and CDR2 YFSETQ. Trimming cost V 4 bases and J 3 bases; bases outside gene matches: 9. The CDR3 covers 18 residues. The chain's CDR3 is CASSPHGTGGDGANVLTF. The CDR3 DNA sequence: TGCGCCAGCAGCCCCCATGGGACAGGGGGAGATGGGGCCAACGTCCTGACTTTC. Complete variable domain (other parts from reference TRBV5-1 and TRBJ2-6): KAGVTQTPRYLIKTRGQQVTLSCSPISGHRSVSWYQQTPGQGLQFLFEYFSETQRNKGNFPGRFSGRQFSNSRSEMNVSTLELGDSALYLCASSPHGTGGDGANVLTFGAGSRLTVL.

The chain couples TRBV5-1 to TRBJ2-3, with TRBD2 matching 12 bases. This CDR3 has 15 residues. CDR1 is SGHRS and CDR2 is YFSETQ in the germline V gene. Trimming took 2 bases from V and 6 from J; bases not matched to a gene: 4. The CDR3 sequence: CASSFILAGGDTQYF. The CDR3 DNA is TGCGCCAGCAGCTTTATCCTAGCGGGAGGGGATACGCAGTATTTT.

The rearrangement links TRBV5-4 to TRBJ2-7; TRBD2 might be the D (5 bases). From germline, CDR1 is SGHNT and CDR2 YYREEE (reference sequence). This CDR3 has 14 amino acids. V gave up 0 bases and J gave up 0 bases, with 7 bases separating them. CDR3 in DNA: TGTGCCAGCAGCTTGGCCACTAGCTCCTACGAGCAGTACTTC. It encodes CASSLATSSYEQYF.

J is TRBJ1-1 and V is TRBV28; D gene unclear. Germline V gene sequence: CDR1 MDHEN, CDR2 SYDVKM. V lost 7 bases and J 1 base, leaving 7 bases between the germline ends. This CDR3 comprises 12 residues. The CDR3 loop reads CASKYGNTEAFF. CDR3 DNA: TGTGCCAGCAAGTACGGGAACACTGAAGCTTTCTTT.

This clone was observed a few times. The chain carries TRBV11-2 and TRBJ2-7, with 11 positions matching TRBD2. J lost 3 bases, V lost 6 bases, and 7 bases had no gene match. This CDR3 has 15 residues. Germline V gene sequence: CDR1 SGHAT, CDR2 FQNNGV. CDR3 nucleotides: TGTGCCAGCAGGACTCCGGGACTAGCGGACTACGAGCAGTACTTC. This gives the protein CASRTPGLADYEQYF.

This chain connects TRBV7-9 to TRBJ2-5; 10 positions agree with TRBD1. This CDR3 has 15 residues. The germline V gene encodes CDR1 SEHNR and CDR2 FQNEAQ (reference sequence). J was trimmed by 5 bases and V by 3 bases; bases with no gene match: 6. DNA of the CDR3: TGTGCCAGCAGCTTGGCCGGGACAGGGGTCGAGACCCAGTACTTC. Translating it yields CASSLAGTGVETQYF.

The rearrangement joins TRBV11-1 to TRBJ2-1; TRBD2 aligns across 8 bases. CDR1 SGHAT and CDR2 FQDESV come from the germline V gene (reference sequence). The J segment lost 0 bases and the V segment lost 2 bases, leaving 0 bases of the junction unmatched. There are 15 residues in the CDR3. CDR3 residues: CASSLSGSSYNEQFF. CDR3 nucleotide sequence: TGTGCCAGCAGCTTAAGCGGGAGCTCCTACAATGAGCAGTTCTTC.

This clone was detected only a few times. The V call is TRBV7-9, the J call TRBJ2-7, with TRBD1 as a possible D gene (5 bases). The V gene's germline CDR1 is SEHNR and CDR2 FQNEAQ (reference sequence). The CDR3 is 13 residues long. V was clipped by 5 bases and J by 5 bases, with 13 bases between them. CDR3 nucleotide sequence: TGTGCCAGCAGCACTCCTTGGGGCAACGAGCAGTACTTC. Amino acid sequence: CASSTPWGNEQYF.

The V gene is TRBV2, the J gene TRBJ1-2; 7 bases fit TRBD1. With 6 bases clipped from V and 6 bases from J, the junction kept 7 bases outside the gene matches. Per the germline V gene, CDR1 is SNHLY and CDR2 is FYNNEI. This CDR3 is built from 13 residues. CDR3 coding DNA: TGTGCCAGCAGCACCGGGACAGCCAATGGCTACACCTTC. Amino acid sequence: CASSTGTANGYTF.

This clone was detected only a few times. The V and J genes are TRBV13 and TRBJ2-7, with 9 bases that match TRBD1. The ends lost 5 bases at V and 2 bases at J; junction bases unmatched: 7. CDR1 and CDR2 (germline): PRHDT, FYEKMQ (reference sequence). The CDR3 covers 15 residues. This CDR3 reads CASSPPTGGPYEQYF. As DNA, the CDR3 is TGTGCCAGCAGCCCGCCGACAGGGGGGCCCTACGAGCAGTACTTC.

The chain employs TRBV4-1 and TRBJ2-1; 11 bases agree with TRBD2. The J segment lost 3 bases and the V segment lost 2 bases, leaving 6 bases of the junction unmatched. CDR1 MGHRA and CDR2 YSYEKL come from the germline V gene. The CDR3 sequence is 17 residues long. The CDR3 here is CASSQPPGLADYNEQFF. CDR3 sequence (DNA): TGCGCCAGCAGCCAACCACCGGGACTAGCGGACTACAATGAGCAGTTCTTC.

The chain recombines TRBV28 with TRBJ2-1; no clear D gene. Germline assignment: CDR1 MDHEN and CDR2 SYDVKM. V was shortened by 7 bases and J by 7 bases, with 14 bases between the two germline ends. The CDR3 contains 13 residues. For the CDR3, the DNA is TGTGCCAGCATTACCTCCTCAGAAAATGAGCAGTTCTTC. It codes for CASITSSENEQFF.

The V gene is TRBV7-2, the J gene TRBJ2-7, with a weak D call TRBD2 (5 bases). V was shortened by 5 bases and J by 2 bases, with 10 bases between the two germline ends. Germline lookup yields CDR1 SGHTA and CDR2 FQGNSA. The CDR3 loop spans 13 amino acids. CDR3 sequence: CASSRSGTYEQYF. CDR3 DNA: TGTGCCAGCAGCCGGAGCGGAACCTACGAGCAGTACTTC.

This rearrangement joins TRBV7-8 to TRBJ2-1, with D perhaps TRBD2 (6 bases). The germline gives CDR1 SGHVS, CDR2 FQNEAQ. The CDR3 consists of 17 residues. V gave up 1 base and J gave up 5 bases, with 18 bases separating them. The chain's CDR3 is CASSLVPAGGPNNEQFF. CDR3 sequence (DNA): TGTGCCAGCAGCTTAGTTCCAGCGGGCGGACCTAACAATGAGCAGTTCTTC.

The chain joins TRBV7-3 to TRBJ2-6, with TRBD1 as a possible D gene (6 bases). This CDR3 is 14 amino acids long. Germline assignment: CDR1 SGHTA and CDR2 FQGTGA. V lost 2 bases, J lost 8 bases, and 10 bases lay in between. DNA of the CDR3: TGTGCCAGCAGCTTATCGGGACATCCCAACGTCCTGACTTTC. Translated: CASSLSGHPNVLTF.

This chain connects TRBV9 to TRBJ2-3; tentatively, D is TRBD2 (6 bases). The length of the CDR3 is 15 residues. Germline V gives CDR1 SGDLS, CDR2 YYNGEE. Trimming took off 4 bases at V and 2 bases at J, with 14 bases between the two ends. The DNA of the CDR3 is TGTGCCAGCAGCAAGACTAGTACGATCACAGATACGCAGTATTTT. Translated, it gives CASSKTSTITDTQYF.

The V call is TRBV29-1, the J call TRBJ2-1; TRBD2 matches 7 bases. Trimming at V came to 7 bases and at J to 3 bases, leaving 3 bases not matched to a gene. Germline CDR1 is SQVTM and CDR2 is ANQGSEA. The CDR3 sequence is 12 residues long. In DNA, the CDR3 is TGCAGCGCCCGGGACTACTACAATGAGCAGTTCTTC. This sequence encodes CSARDYYNEQFF.

This clone has only a few counts. CDR3 DNA sequence: TGCAGCGTCGCCGGGACTAGCGGGAACAATGAGCAGTTCTTC. Translating it yields CSVAGTSGNNEQFF. The gene calls are TRBV29-1 and TRBJ2-1; TRBD2 aligns across 13 bases. Unmatched junction bases numbered 4, after V lost 6 bases and J lost 5 bases. CDR1 and CDR2 from the germline V gene are SQVTM and ANQGSEA. CDR3 length: 14 amino acids.

The gene calls are TRBV9 and TRBJ1-5, with D hard to call. Per the germline V gene, CDR1 is SGDLS and CDR2 is YYNGEE. Trimming shortened V by 7 bases and J by 1 base, and 9 bases separated the two germline ends. This CDR3 comprises 13 residues. The CDR3 spells CASHPGSNQPQHF. CDR3 DNA: TGTGCCAGCCACCCGGGGAGCAATCAGCCCCAGCATTTT.

The chain employs TRBV15 and TRBJ2-5, with D possibly matching TRBD2 (6 bases). CDR1 is LNHNV, CDR2 YYDKDF, per germline (reference sequence). Trimming stripped 1 base from V and 2 bases from J, with 8 bases between. CDR3 length: 14 residues. CDR3 coding DNA: TGTGCCACCAGCAGAGCTAGCGAGCAAGAGACCCAGTACTTC. Its translation: CATSRASEQETQYF.

This rearrangement joins TRBV28 to TRBJ1-1; D call uncertain. The CDR3 runs to 13 residues. Between the trimmed V and J ends, which lost 5 bases and 3 bases, there was a span of 10 bases. From germline, CDR1 is MDHEN and CDR2 SYDVKM. The CDR3 DNA is TGTGCCAGCAGTCACAACGTGGACACTGAAGCTTTCTTT. Translated, it gives CASSHNVDTEAFF. Together with reference TRBV28 and TRBJ1-1, the CDR3 gives the full variable domain: DVKVTQSSRYLVKRTGEKVFLECVQDMDHENMFWYRQDPGLGLRLIYFSYDVKMKEKGDIPEGYSVSREKKERFSLILESASTNQTSMYLCASSHNVDTEAFFGQGTRLTVV.

The genes are TRBV28 and TRBJ2-6; TRBD1 is a possible D gene (6 bases). This CDR3 spans 15 amino acids. V was pared by 5 bases and J by 2 bases, with 10 bases between. Looked up from germline, CDR1 is MDHEN and CDR2 is SYDVKM. CDR3 sequence reads: CASSHRVAGANVLTF. The DNA for the CDR3 is TGTGCCAGCAGTCACAGGGTGGCTGGGGCCAACGTCCTGACTTTC.

The rearrangement links TRBV7-8 to TRBJ2-1, with TRBD1 matching over 11 bases. CDR3 length: 16 residues. The V and J ends lost 0 bases and 3 bases, in that order; junction bases with no gene match: 1. Per germline, CDR1 SGHVS and CDR2 FQNEAQ. For the CDR3, the DNA is TGTGCCAGCAGCTTAGCCGGGACAGGGGGCTACAATGAGCAGTTCTTC. This sequence encodes CASSLAGTGGYNEQFF. The entire variable domain, with the rest obtained from reference TRBV7-8 and TRBJ2-1, is as follows: GAGVSQSPRYKVAKRGQDVALRCDPISGHVSLFWYQQALGQGPEFLTYFQNEAQLDKSGLPSDRFFAERPEGSVSTLKIQRTQQEDSAVYLCASSLAGTGGYNEQFFGPGTRLTVL.